This TCR beta chain was recorded in a study of T cells in localized non-small cell lung cancer. Study-wide points: Heterogeneity stays possible, as sequencing covered only one tumor region. Paired adjacent lung recovered a median roughly 50 of the top 100 tumor clones. Uninvolved adjacent lung had the highest recorded T cell clonality, with tumor below it. Blood T cell density predicted longer survival; adjacent-lung clonality, shorter.

Comment on this clone: Its antigen is not known.

The V end was cut by 3 bases, the J end by 5 bases, with 11 bases between. The CDR3 extends over 15 amino acids. Germline-derived CDR1 and CDR2 are LNHNV and YYDKDF (reference sequence). Data came from immunoSEQ multiplex PCR; TCRdb stores just in-frame clones and leaves some out. Of about 82,000 clones listed, about three quarters are singletons. The sequence came from a man aged 40 to 70 with stage II squamous cell lung carcinoma. J is TRBJ1-6 and V is TRBV15; possibly TRBD1 for D (6 bases). Sample: PBMCs, taken before any cancer treatment. The CDR3 loop is CATSSGRGHNSPLHF. The CDR3 DNA reads TGTGCCACCAGCAGTGGCAGGGGTCATAATTCACCCCTCCACTTT.